This T cell receptor (beta chain) was captured in a study of early T cells in non-severe SARS-CoV-2 infection. The germline V gene encodes CDR1 SGHVS and CDR2 FQNEAQ. Unmatched junction bases numbered 11, after V lost 2 bases and J lost 7 bases. This CDR3 spans 16 amino acids. One entry per CDR3 protein results from TCRdb running MiXCR on the 5' RACE reads. Here the sample spans about 67,000 distinct CDR3 sequences, 11% being singletons. This TCR was recovered from an adult who was a healthcare worker with PCR-confirmed SARS-CoV-2 infection or an uninfected control (not recorded which). Sequencing was carried out using whole blood. The chain uses TRBV7-8 and TRBJ2-1; 7 positions match TRBD2. The CDR3 region is CASSLLAAGAINEQFF. Written as DNA, the CDR3 is TGTGCCAGCAGCTTATTGGCGGCGGGAGCAATTAATGAGCAGTTCTTC.